The 7 T cell receptor beta chains in this list originate from one sample, sequenced in a study of shared clonotypes between healthy human individuals. Assay used: immunoSEQ multiplex PCR; TCRdb lists only in-frame clones, some missing. The table has 2 million to 3 million clones, over 85% seen once. Sequenced input: naive CD4+ T cells from PBMCs. Subset in this sample: CD45RA+ positively selected. The origin of the receptors is a young man in good health. Some clones in this sample may be carry-over from other donors' samples.

V and J are TRBV15 and TRBJ2-1, with 10 bases lining up with TRBD2. CDR3 size: 19 residues. Germline V lookup: CDR1 LNHNV, CDR2 YYDKDF (reference sequence). With V trimmed by 3 bases and J by 1 base, 12 bases remained unmatched. This CDR3 reads CATSSRLAGVVGSYNEQFF. In DNA form, the CDR3 reads TGTGCCACCAGCAGTCGCCTAGCGGGAGTTGTGGGGTCCTACAATGAGCAGTTCTTC.

Details on this clone: Other DNA variants within this sample encode the same CDR3. The gene calls are TRBV28 and TRBJ2-5, with D perhaps matching TRBD1 (6 bases). V shed 3 bases and J shed 1 base, with 6 bases lying between them. Germline V gene data show CDR1 as MDHEN and CDR2 as SYDVKM. CDR3 length: 13 amino acids. Here the CDR3 reads CASSLDSQETQYF. CDR3 DNA sequence: TGTGCCAGCAGTTTGGACAGCCAAGAGACCCAGTACTTC.

The chain uses TRBV28 and TRBJ1-6; D is undetermined. The CDR3 consists of 15 residues. The germline V and J ends were trimmed by 5 bases and 7 bases, with 15 bases remaining between them. From germline, CDR1 is MDHEN and CDR2 SYDVKM. The CDR3 spells CASSPEGLGNSPLHF. Written as DNA, the CDR3 is TGTGCCAGCAGTCCGGAAGGTTTGGGAAATTCACCCCTCCACTTT. Based on the CDR3 plus reference TRBV28 and TRBJ1-6, the full variable domain is DVKVTQSSRYLVKRTGEKVFLECVQDMDHENMFWYRQDPGLGLRLIYFSYDVKMKEKGDIPEGYSVSREKKERFSLILESASTNQTSMYLCASSPEGLGNSPLHFGNGTRLTVT.

The V call is TRBV7-9, the J call TRBJ1-4; D is perhaps TRBD1 (5 bases). Germline assignment: CDR1 SEHNR and CDR2 FQNEAQ (reference sequence). The V end lost 10 bases, the J end lost 5 bases, and 20 bases lay between the germline ends. The CDR3 is 15 residues long. The CDR3 spells CATEGGETTNEKLFF. The CDR3 DNA is TGTGCCACCGAGGGAGGGGAGACTACAAATGAAAAACTGTTTTTT. Drawing the rest from reference TRBV7-9 and TRBJ1-4, the complete variable domain is DTGVSQNPRHKITKRGQNVTFRCDPISEHNRLYWYRQTLGQGPEFLTYFQNEAQLEKSRLLSDRFSAERPKGSFSTLEIQRTEQGDSAMYLCATEGGETTNEKLFFGSGTQLSVL.

The genes are TRBV2 and TRBJ1-1; D perhaps matches TRBD1 (6 bases). V dropped 8 bases and J dropped 0 bases, with 13 bases sitting between them. The CDR3 is 14 amino acids. Germline-derived CDR1 and CDR2 are SNHLY and FYNNEI. The CDR3 DNA reads TGTGCCAGCGTATGGGGGCGGTTGAACACTGAAGCTTTCTTT. Translating it yields CASVWGRLNTEAFF. Full variable domain (remainder filled in from reference TRBV2 and TRBJ1-1): EPEVTQTPSHQVTQMGQEVILRCVPISNHLYFYWYRQILGQKVEFLVSFYNNEISEKSEIFDDQFSVERPDGSNFTLKIRSTKLEDSAMYFCASVWGRLNTEAFFGQGTRLTVV.

The chain uses TRBV15 and TRBJ2-1; the match to TRBD2 covers 9 bases. Losses at the gene ends were 5 bases for V and 7 bases for J; bases not matched to a gene: 9. The CDR3 is made up of 15 amino acids. The germline V gene has CDR1 LNHNV and CDR2 YYDKDF (reference sequence). CDR3 residues: CATSGVAGGENEQFF. The DNA for the CDR3 is TGTGCCACCAGCGGGGTTGCGGGAGGGGAAAATGAGCAGTTCTTC.

This chain joins TRBV6-5 and TRBJ2-2; D is possibly TRBD1 (6 bases). Germline V gene lookup returns CDR1 MNHEY and CDR2 SVGAGI. The length of the CDR3 is 15 residues. V lost 6 bases and J 4 bases, leaving 15 bases between the germline ends. CDR3 sequence reads: CASSPRGRTTGELFF. CDR3 sequence (DNA): TGTGCCAGCAGCCCAAGGGGGAGAACCACCGGGGAGCTGTTTTTT.